The 12 T cell receptor beta chains presented below share a single source sample, sequenced in a study of blood T cell repertoires in COVID-19. The table came from immunoSEQ multiplex PCR; TCRdb's copy has only in-frame clones and leaves some out. The sample yields 150,000 or so clones, about 83% seen once. Sample: PBMCs or T cells enriched from blood (not recorded which). The receptors stem from a woman aged 50 to 60 who had been exposed to COVID-19.

The chain is built from TRBV19 and TRBJ1-5; the D gene is possibly TRBD1 (6 bases). The V and J ends lost 5 bases and 11 bases respectively, with 13 bases between them. The CDR3 loop spans 12 amino acids. CDR1 and CDR2 from the germline V gene are LNHDA and SQIVND (reference sequence). CDR3 loop: CASSSYREAQHF. The CDR3 bases are TGTGCCAGTAGTTCTTACAGGGAAGCCCAGCATTTT.

This chain links TRBV27 with TRBJ2-5; 8 bases are a match to TRBD2. The germline gives CDR1 MNHEY, CDR2 SMNVEV (reference sequence). V lost 4 bases to trimming and J lost 5 bases; unmatched junction nucleotides: 9. CDR3 size: 15 residues. CDR3 in amino acids: CASSSVAGSRETQYF. The CDR3, as DNA: TGTGCCAGCAGTTCCGTAGCGGGGTCCCGGGAGACCCAGTACTTC.

This rearrangement joins TRBV11-3 to TRBJ2-1; TRBD1 aligns across 10 bases. The V segment lost 2 bases and the J segment 4 bases; nucleotides outside the gene matches: 2. CDR1 SGHNT and CDR2 YENEEA come from the germline V gene. This CDR3 is built from 15 residues. The CDR3 spells CASSLRGQGYNEQFF. The CDR3 DNA follows: TGTGCCAGCAGCTTACGGGGACAGGGGTACAATGAGCAGTTCTTC.

This chain uses TRBV6-5 with TRBJ2-7; possibly TRBD2 for D (6 bases). Germline V CDR1 and CDR2: MNHEY, SVGAGI. V was cut by 8 bases and J by 0 bases, with 8 bases left in between. This CDR3 contains 12 residues. CDR3 bases: TGTGCCAGCCGGGACTTCTCCTACGAGCAGTACTTC. It translates to CASRDFSYEQYF.

This clone was found once. The CDR3 nucleotides read TGCAGCGCCTTGAGTCTCACGGGTGTAAATGGCTACACCTTC. Translated, it gives CSALSLTGVNGYTF. The rearrangement uses TRBV29-1 and TRBJ1-2; D uncertain. Germline assignment: CDR1 SQVTM and CDR2 ANQGSEA. Trimming took off 7 bases at V and 6 bases at J, with 21 bases between the two ends. The CDR3 has 14 residues.

The CDR3: CAISPGTSGSSKTQYF. The CDR3 bases are TGTGCCATCAGCCCCGGGACTAGCGGGAGTAGTAAGACCCAGTACTTC. V and J are TRBV10-3 and TRBJ2-5, with 14 bases that match TRBD2. This CDR3 spans 16 amino acids. Trimming took 6 bases from V and 6 from J; bases not matched to a gene: 9. The germline V gene encodes CDR1 ENHRY and CDR2 SYGVKD.

The chain couples TRBV12-2 to TRBJ2-3; the table's D call of TRBD2 was not tested on the DNA. TRBV12-2 is termed a pseudogene. CDR3 length equals 15 residues. The CDR3 is CASRLVPPYTDTQYF. The DNA for the CDR3 is TGTGCAAGTCGCTTAGTCCCTCCCTACACAGATACGCAGTATTTT.

V and J are TRBV7-6 and TRBJ1-1, with 8 bases matching TRBD1. CDR1 and CDR2 (germline): SGHVS, FNYEAQ. CDR3 length equals 17 residues. V gave up 2 bases and J gave up 2 bases; unmatched junction bases: 10. This CDR3 is CASSLWTGRRINTEAFF. CDR3 bases: TGTGCCAGCAGCTTATGGACAGGGAGGAGGATTAACACTGAAGCTTTCTTT.

The gene calls are TRBV5-5 and TRBJ1-6, with TRBD1 identical over 8 bases. Germline CDR1 is SGHKS and CDR2 is YYEKEE (reference sequence). CDR3 length equals 17 residues. With V trimmed by 4 bases and J by 4 bases, 10 bases remained unmatched. The DNA for the CDR3 is TGTGCCAGCAGCCCGGACAGGGTCCAACCTTATAATTCACCCCTCCACTTT. Amino acids: CASSPDRVQPYNSPLHF.

The V and J genes are TRBV11-3 and TRBJ2-5, with 12 bases matching TRBD2. V lost 5 bases and J lost 2; bases outside the gene matches: 12. Looked up from germline, CDR1 is SGHNT and CDR2 is YENEEA. This CDR3 comprises 18 residues. The CDR3 DNA is TGTGCCAGCAGCATGGGTGATCGACTAGCGGGGGCACAAGAGACCCAGTACTTC. Translated, it gives CASSMGDRLAGAQETQYF.

The rearrangement joins TRBV5-4 to TRBJ2-7; 9 nucleotides align to TRBD1. The CDR3 length is 15 residues. J lost 6 bases, V lost 0 bases, and 7 bases had no gene match. Germline V gene data show CDR1 as SGHNT and CDR2 as YYREEE (reference sequence). CDR3 in amino acids: CASSLGGTGISEQYF. The DNA for the CDR3 is TGTGCCAGCAGCTTGGGGGGGACAGGGATTAGCGAGCAGTACTTC.

In this sample, this clone turned up once. V gene TRBV19 combines with J gene TRBJ2-7, with TRBD1 matching 9 bases. Germline trimming cut 2 bases from V and 3 bases from J; bases unmatched to any gene: 11. CDR3 length: 17 residues. Per germline, CDR1 LNHDA and CDR2 SQIVND (reference sequence). The CDR3 sequence: CASSILPSGTGRYEQYF. The CDR3 DNA follows: TGTGCCAGTAGTATACTACCTTCCGGGACAGGGCGCTACGAGCAGTACTTC.